The 19 T cell receptor beta chains reported below all come from one sample, sequenced in a study of regulatory T cells in long-lasting Graves disease. Time point reported: newly diagnosed GD, antithyroid drugs for less than 3 months. Generation of the TCR library employed RNA extracted from PBMCs. Construction of TCR beta libraries relied on iRepertoire HTBI primers and on Arm-PCR targeting CDR3 regions. TCRdb re-derived calls from the multiplex PCR reads in MiXCR, one entry per CDR3 protein. Counted here are hundreds of thousands of distinct CDR3 sequences, roughly 15% occurring once; the ten biggest clones make up 12%. This same sample was also part of a study on T cells in Graves' hyperthyroidism and ophthalmopathy.

This specimen consisted of peripheral blood mononuclear cells (PBMCs), obtained at new diagnosis, from a patient treated with antithyroid drugs. These receptors originate from a man aged 18 to 35 with Graves disease.

V is TRBV20-1 and J is TRBJ2-1; D ambiguous. Between the trimmed V and J ends, which lost 3 bases and 4 bases, there was a span of 7 bases. This CDR3 region has 12 residues. Germline V lookup: CDR1 DFQATT, CDR2 SNEGSKA (reference sequence). DNA for the CDR3: TGCAGTGCTAGCCTCGGTTACAATGAGCAGTTCTTC. Encoded protein: CSASLGYNEQFF.

In its sample, this clonotype was seen many times. The V call is TRBV20-1, the J call TRBJ2-3; D remains unclear. The CDR3 spans 15 residues. From germline, CDR1 is DFQATT and CDR2 SNEGSKA (reference sequence). The ends were cut back, 4 bases at V and 2 bases at J, with 16 bases in the middle. In nucleotides, the CDR3 is TGCAGTGCTAATATTAGGTCCGGATCCACAGATACGCAGTATTTT. It is translated as CSANIRSGSTDTQYF.

V and J are TRBV6-2 or TRBV6-3 and TRBJ2-5; D is undetermined. V lost 2 bases and J 5 bases, leaving 6 bases between the germline ends. The CDR3 covers 12 residues. Germline V gene data show CDR1 as MNHEY and CDR2 as SVGEGT. The CDR3 region has the DNA TGTGCCAGCAGTTACATGGGGGAGACCCAGTACTTC. It codes for CASSYMGETQYF.

The V call is TRBV12-5, the J call TRBJ2-5; 7 bases fit TRBD2. Germline CDR1 reads LGHNT; CDR2 reads FRNRAP. V gave up 2 bases and J gave up 2 bases; unmatched junction bases: 5. The length of the CDR3 is 15 residues. DNA of the CDR3: TGTGCTAGTGGTTTGACGGGGGGTCCGCAAGAGACCCAGTACTTC. Encoded protein: CASGLTGGPQETQYF.

V and J are TRBV28 and TRBJ2-3; maybe TRBD2 (6 bases). V lost 9 bases to trimming and J lost 2 bases, with 15 bases between them. CDR1 and CDR2 from the germline V gene are MDHEN and SYDVKM. There are 14 residues in the CDR3. This chain's CDR3 is CASSGTLITDTQYF. The CDR3 bases are TGTGCCAGTTCCGGGACTCTTATCACAGATACGCAGTATTTT.

The chain is built from TRBV12-3 or TRBV12-4 and TRBJ1-6; 8 bases fit TRBD1. V lost 6 bases to trimming and J lost 10 bases; unmatched junction nucleotides: 8. The CDR3 extends over 14 amino acids. The chain's CDR3 is CASRLTGARSPLHF. CDR3 in DNA: TGTGCCAGCAGGCTGACAGGGGCGAGGTCACCCCTCCACTTT.

A few counts support this clonotype. The CDR3 here is CASSPIRSNSYNEQYF. CDR3 bases: TGTGCCAGCAGCCCCATCCGCAGTAACTCGTACAATGAGCAGTACTTC. V is TRBV11-2 and J is TRBJ2-7; D remains ambiguous. The V end was cut by 5 bases, the J end by 7 bases, with 24 bases between. The CDR3 consists of 16 residues. Per the germline V gene, CDR1 is SGHAT and CDR2 is FQNNGV.

This clonotype has just a few counts. CDR3 nucleotide sequence: TGTGCCAGCAGCCAAGTCCAAGCGGGAGGTACGGTGAATGAGCAGTTCTTC. It specifies CASSQVQAGGTVNEQFF. The chain employs TRBV3-1 and TRBJ2-1; TRBD2 aligns across 9 bases. CDR3 length equals 17 residues. Germline V lookup: CDR1 LGHDT, CDR2 YNNKEL (reference sequence). Trimming took 1 base from V and 7 from J; bases not matched to a gene: 11.

V is TRBV14 and J is TRBJ2-3; D remains unclear. The CDR3 is 13 amino acids. Germline-derived CDR1 and CDR2 are SGHDN and FVKESK. Trimming pared 2 bases from V and 6 bases from J, leaving 9 bases between. This CDR3 reads CASSQIWPDTQYF. For the CDR3, the DNA is TGTGCCAGCAGCCAAATCTGGCCTGATACGCAGTATTTT.

The chain joins TRBV11-2 to TRBJ2-2; TRBD2 matches 10 bases. The germline V gene encodes CDR1 SGHAT and CDR2 FQNNGV. The CDR3 consists of 18 residues. Trimming at V came to 3 bases and at J to 3 bases, leaving 10 bases not matched to a gene. The CDR3 spells CASSLGPSGRVDTGELFF. CDR3 coding DNA: TGTGCCAGCAGCTTGGGCCCTAGCGGGAGAGTCGACACCGGGGAGCTGTTTTTT.

In the case of this clonotype: A read error may be the cause here, since a much bigger clone is one base away. The V gene is TRBV28, the J gene TRBJ2-1, with no clear D. This CDR3 comprises 15 residues. Germline V CDR1 and CDR2: MDHEN, SYDVKM. V lost 3 bases and J 11 bases, leaving 20 bases between the germline ends. This chain's CDR3 is CASSLRWSADQKQFF. CDR3 nucleotide sequence: TGTGCCAGCAGTTTGCGTTGGTCAGCCGATCAAAAGCAGTTCTTC.

This clonotype was detected ten times or more. The chain combines TRBV29-1 with TRBJ2-3; D call uncertain. The V gene's germline CDR1 is SQVTM and CDR2 ANQGSEA. The ends were cut back, 0 bases at V and 1 base at J, with 5 bases in the middle. The CDR3 is made up of 13 amino acids. CDR3 region: CSVEDPGTDTQYF. CDR3 bases: TGCAGCGTTGAAGACCCAGGCACAGATACGCAGTATTTT.

V is TRBV9 and J is TRBJ2-2; tentative D call: TRBD1 (6 bases). V was cut by 0 bases and J by 4 bases, with 10 bases left in between. The CDR3 has 15 residues. Germline CDR1 and CDR2: SGDLS and YYNGEE. CDR3 amino acids: CASSVGQEPTGELFF. CDR3 nucleotides: TGTGCCAGCAGCGTAGGACAGGAGCCCACCGGGGAGCTGTTTTTT.

This clonotype was seen repeatedly, ten times or more. The rearrangement uses TRBV20-1 and TRBJ2-7; 9 nucleotides line up with TRBD2. Germline lookup yields CDR1 DFQATT and CDR2 SNEGSKA (reference sequence). The CDR3 spans 13 residues. The chain's CDR3 is CRIAGEGTYEQYF. In nucleotides, the CDR3 is TGCAGGATAGCGGGAGAAGGAACCTACGAGCAGTACTTC.

This clonotype was counted a few times. This chain connects TRBV30 to TRBJ2-1, with 8 bases matching TRBD2. The V segment lost 4 bases and the J segment 0 bases; nucleotides outside the gene matches: 8. This CDR3 is 16 amino acids long. Germline values: CDR1 GTSNPN, CDR2 SVGIG (reference sequence). CDR3 DNA sequence: TGTGCCTGGAACTTCCTTACTAGCGGCTCCTACAATGAGCAGTTCTTC. The encoded protein is CAWNFLTSGSYNEQFF.

This clonotype was counted only a few times. V gene TRBV28 combines with J gene TRBJ2-7; D is undetermined. The germline gives CDR1 MDHEN, CDR2 SYDVKM. This CDR3 is 14 amino acids long. Trimming removed 5 bases at V and 3 bases at J, with 14 bases between. As DNA, the CDR3 is TGTGCCAGCAGTCCCAATGGGATCTACTACGAGCAGTACTTC. This sequence encodes CASSPNGIYYEQYF.

This chain uses TRBV9 with TRBJ1-4; TRBD1 matches 7 bases. The CDR3 has 17 residues. V shed 7 bases, J shed 6 bases, and the junction held 18 bases outside the gene matches. The germline gives CDR1 SGDLS, CDR2 YYNGEE. CDR3 bases: TGTGCCAGCGCACGATCCCAGGGGGGCGCGGGTGATGAAAAACTGTTTTTT. As protein: CASARSQGGAGDEKLFF.

The V call is TRBV12-3 or TRBV12-4, the J call TRBJ2-7; D is perhaps TRBD2 (6 bases). The CDR3 loop spans 16 amino acids. Trimming left V 6 bases short and J 1 base short, with 19 bases between. CDR3 residues: CASSPWGKLASYEQYF. CDR3 nucleotide sequence: TGTGCCAGCAGCCCGTGGGGGAAACTAGCTTCCTACGAGCAGTACTTC.

This clonotype was seen a few times. This chain uses TRBV19 with TRBJ1-2, with D unclear. The CDR3 is 13 amino acids. From germline, CDR1 is LNHDA and CDR2 SQIVND (reference sequence). The V end lost 3 bases, the J end lost 6 bases, and 11 bases lay between the germline ends. The CDR3 spells CASSMVLINGYTF. The CDR3 DNA is TGTGCCAGTAGTATGGTGCTGATAAATGGCTACACCTTC.